The source of this T cell receptor (beta chain) is a study of T cell changes during pregnancy in multiple sclerosis. Generated by immunoSEQ multiplex PCR, the TCRdb table keeps only in-frame clones and is missing some. The sample has 50,000 to 60,000 clones, 80% to 95% seen once; the top ten hold around 0.29%. This clonotype originated in a female donor with multiple sclerosis, enrolled in a pregnancy study. The sequencing used CD4+ T cells from peripheral blood mononuclear cells, collected in the second trimester of pregnancy.

Written as DNA, the CDR3 is TGTGCCAGCAGCTTAGTCCCAGGGGGGACAGATACGCAGTATTTT. Translated: CASSLVPGGTDTQYF. This chain joins TRBV7-8 and TRBJ2-3; tentative D call: TRBD1 (7 bases). Trimming took off 1 base at V and 3 bases at J, with 11 bases between the two ends. Per the germline V gene, CDR1 is SGHVS and CDR2 is FQNEAQ. This CDR3 has 15 amino acids.